These T cell receptor beta chains were read from a single sample in a study of blood T cell repertoires in COVID-19. The repertoire was sequenced with immunoSEQ multiplex PCR; TCRdb's copy has only in-frame clones and lacks some. The table shows around 160,000 clones, with roughly four fifths occurring only once. Sequencing was done on a sample of peripheral blood. These receptors were taken from a man in his 60s with active or convalescent COVID-19. The CDR3 runs from the conserved cysteine through the conserved F or W. Fields, in order: V gene, clone size, D gene, J gene, CDR3 DNA, CDR3 protein. D genes are given only for firm matches. Only some rows state a clone size, as once, few, many or a class for expanded clones.

TRBV15	.	.	TRBJ1-6	TGTGCCACCAGCAGAGCAGGCTGGGAGGGGTCTAACTCACCCCTCCACTTT	CATSRAGWEGSNSPLHF
TRBV6-1	few	.	TRBJ2-5	TGTGCCAGCAGTGAAGGGAATCGAGGGATTGGGAGAGAGACCCAGTACTTC	CASSEGNRGIGRETQYF
TRBV25-1	many	.	TRBJ2-1	TGTGCCAGCAGTATAAACAATGAGCAGTTCTTC	CASSINNEQFF
TRBV19	.	TRBD1	TRBJ1-4	TGTGCCAGTAGTATGGAGGACAGGGGATCCCAGAATGAAAAACTGTTTTTT	CASSMEDRGSQNEKLFF
TRBV10-3	.	.	TRBJ1-3	TGTGCCATCAGGACAGGTACTGGAAACACCATATATTTT	CAIRTGTGNTIYF
TRBV14	.	.	TRBJ1-1	TGTGCCAGCAGCCAAGGGGGACCCCGGGGCAGGGGTGGGACTGAAGCTTTCTTT	CASSQGGPRGRGGTEAFF
TRBV2	.	.	TRBJ2-1	TGTGCCAGCAGTGAAGTCGGCGGCCCCTACAATGAGCAGTTCTTC	CASSEVGGPYNEQFF
TRBV5-1	.	TRBD2	TRBJ2-1	TGCGCCAGCAGCTTGGTCCTTGGCGGGAGGGCGGATGAGCAGTTCTTC	CASSLVLGGRADEQFF
TRBV11-3	.	.	TRBJ2-2	TGTGCCAGCAGCTTAGGCTCATGGGGCTCCGGGGAGCTGTTTTTT	CASSLGSWGSGELFF
TRBV2	.	.	TRBJ1-1	TGTGCCAGCAGTGAGGACACCTTGAACACTGAAGCTTTCTTT	CASSEDTLNTEAFF
TRBV20-1	few	.	TRBJ2-5	TGCAGTGCTAGTCGAGGGACATCGGACCGAGAGACCCAGTACTTC	CSASRGTSDRETQYF
TRBV6-5	.	TRBD1	TRBJ2-7	TGTGCCAGCAGTTTCACCGGGACAGGGAGATACGAGCAGTACTTC	CASSFTGTGRYEQYF
TRBV2	.	.	TRBJ1-2	TGTGCCAGCAGCTCCCTCCGGGAGGCTGGCTACACCTTC	CASSSLREAGYTF
TRBV11-2	.	.	TRBJ1-1	TGTGCCAGCAGCCGACAACAGGGGAACACTGAAGCTTTCTTT	CASSRQQGNTEAFF
TRBV11-2	.	.	TRBJ2-7	TGTGCCAGCAGCTTAAGCCCCTTTTCCGCGGGGGCCTCCTACGAGCAGTACTTC	CASSLSPFSAGASYEQYF
TRBV7-9	.	.	TRBJ2-3	TGTGCCAGCAGTCTCACAGATACGCAGTATTTT	CASSLTDTQYF
TRBV20-1	.	.	TRBJ1-1	TGCAGTGCGCCACGAGACTGGGAGGCTTTCTTT	CSAPRDWEAFF
TRBV19	.	.	TRBJ2-2	TGTGCCAGTAGTATTTGGGAGGGGGACACCGGGGAGCTGTTTTTT	CASSIWEGDTGELFF
TRBV12-5	.	TRBD1	TRBJ1-2	TGTGCTAGTGGCCCCGGACAGGGAGAAGGCTACACCTTC	CASGPGQGEGYTF
TRBV28	few	.	TRBJ1-2	TGTGCCTCCACAGGAGCTAACTATGGCTACACCTTC	CASTGANYGYTF
TRBV6-6	medium-sized	.	TRBJ2-1	TGTGCCAGCAGTTATGAGGCCAGCTCCTACAATGAGCAGTTCTTC	CASSYEASSYNEQFF
TRBV2	.	TRBD1	TRBJ1-3	TGTGCCAGCAGTTACGACAGGGCTGGAAACACCATATATTTT	CASSYDRAGNTIYF
TRBV25-1	.	.	TRBJ1-2	TGTGCCAGCAGTGAGGCGGGTTCACAGAACTATGGCTACACCTTC	CASSEAGSQNYGYTF
TRBV3-1/TRBV3-2	.	TRBD1	TRBJ1-2	TGTGCCAGCAGCCAAGAATACAGGGGCATAGGCTACACCTTC	CASSQEYRGIGYTF
TRBV6-6	.	TRBD1	TRBJ2-2	TGTGCGACAAACAGGGGCGTCGACACCGGGGAGCTGTTTTTT	CATNRGVDTGELFF
TRBV18	.	.	TRBJ1-4	TGTGCCAGCTCACCAGAGGCTAATGAAAAACTGTTTTTT	CASSPEANEKLFF
TRBV28	few	.	TRBJ1-2	TGTGCCAGCAGTTTGGTTCAGGGTACCTATGGCTACACCTTC	CASSLVQGTYGYTF
TRBV18	.	TRBD2	TRBJ2-5	TGTGCCAGCTCACCACCGTCTAGCGGGAGGGCCCGTGAGACCCAGTACTTC	CASSPPSSGRARETQYF